The present T cell receptor (beta chain) was sequenced within a study of cytomegalovirus exposure and HLA in healthy donors. Primers included in the PCR were 60 Vbeta and 13 Jbeta primers. The repertoire was sequenced with immunoSEQ multiplex PCR; TCRdb's copy has only in-frame clones and lacks some. This table holds about 160,000 clones, 80% to 90% found once. Overall study results and limits: At a 0.05 false discovery rate, a later analysis found 18,000 or so TCR beta sequences to be associated with HLA alleles. Investigators reported 150 to 200 TCR beta chains as tied to cytomegalovirus. The productive fraction for most TCR beta V segments was about 90% or about 30% in an earlier analysis.

To note about this clone: Its cognate antigen is unknown.

Trimming cost V 0 bases and J 13 bases, with 16 bases left between them. CDR3 length equals 15 residues. Germline V gene sequence: CDR1 MNHEY, CDR2 SVGAGI. The V call is TRBV6-5, the J call TRBJ1-6; D remains ambiguous. The sequencing input was PBMCs. The source of this sequence is a woman between 18 and 29 years old in good health and CMV-seronegative. CDR3 in DNA: TGTGCCAGCAGTTACTCCTCCAGCGGCCTGTGGCCCCTCCACTTT. Translating gives CASSYSSSGLWPLHF.